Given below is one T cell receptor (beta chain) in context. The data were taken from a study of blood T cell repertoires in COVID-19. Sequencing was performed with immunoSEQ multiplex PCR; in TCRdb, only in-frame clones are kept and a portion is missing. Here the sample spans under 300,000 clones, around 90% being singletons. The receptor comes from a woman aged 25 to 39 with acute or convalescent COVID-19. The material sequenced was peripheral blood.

The CDR3 is CAWTGEENTEAFF. In DNA form, the CDR3 reads TGTGCCTGGACGGGGGAGGAGAACACTGAAGCTTTCTTT. The chain joins TRBV30 to TRBJ1-1, with D possibly matching TRBD1 (5 bases). The CDR3 covers 13 residues. The germline V gene encodes CDR1 GTSNPN and CDR2 SVGIG (reference sequence). V gave up 4 bases and J gave up 1 base, with 10 bases separating them.